The entry below gives a single T cell receptor beta chain sequence along with its context. Sequenced by immunoSEQ multiplex PCR; TCRdb stores in-frame clones only, minus some. The sample includes about 170,000 clones, roughly 84% seen only once; the top ten take around an eighth. The data were taken from a study of blood T cell repertoires in COVID-19. About the research overall: From the United States, Italy and Spain came samples of acute and convalescent COVID-19. Sources were T cells, B-cell-depleted T cells, or PBMCs; the material itself was cDNA or gDNA.

Trimming removed 4 bases from V and 4 bases from J; junction bases left unmatched: 5. The CDR3 consists of 14 residues. Germline CDR1 reads SGDLS; CDR2 reads YYNGEE. The TCR sequence derives from a man younger than 35 with active or convalescent COVID-19. The rearrangement uses TRBV9 and TRBJ2-3, with 8 positions matching TRBD2. Specimen: peripheral blood. The CDR3 DNA reads TGTGCCAGCAGCCCCGGGGGGGAATCAGATACGCAGTATTTT. It specifies CASSPGGESDTQYF.